Listed here are 9 T cell receptor beta chains from one sample, sequenced in a study of shared clonotypes between healthy human individuals. Naive CD8 cells lacked CD45RO, underwent positive selection for CCR7 and left out terminally differentiated effector memory CD45RA+ cells. Clones were sequenced by immunoSEQ multiplex PCR, and TCRdb holds only the in-frame ones, with some missing. Of 500,000 to 700,000 clones detected, roughly 96% appear once; the ten largest clones hold approximately 0.11%. The sample consisted of naive CD8+ T cells sorted from blood. The receptor source for this set is a woman in her 30s in good health.

This clone has just a few counts. CDR3 sequence reads: CSVEFRMVDEAFF. As DNA, the CDR3 is TGCAGCGTTGAGTTCCGGATGGTTGATGAAGCTTTCTTT. The rearrangement joins TRBV29-1 to TRBJ1-1; no firm D call. V was shortened by 3 bases and J by 7 bases, with 15 bases between the two germline ends. Per germline, CDR1 SQVTM and CDR2 ANQGSEA. This CDR3 is built from 13 residues.

The V and J genes are TRBV9 and TRBJ2-7, with 7 bases aligning to TRBD1. CDR3 length: 14 residues. Germline loops: CDR1 SGDLS, CDR2 YYNGEE. Germline trimming cut 4 bases from V and 4 bases from J; bases unmatched to any gene: 8. In DNA, the CDR3 is TGTGCCAGCAGCAAGTTCGGGACAGCTTACGAGCAGTACTTC. It specifies CASSKFGTAYEQYF.

The rearrangement joins TRBV28 to TRBJ2-7, with 10 positions matching TRBD2. Germline V gene data show CDR1 as MDHEN and CDR2 as SYDVKM. This CDR3 is 15 amino acids long. Germline trimming cut 7 bases from V and 3 bases from J; bases unmatched to any gene: 9. The CDR3 coding sequence is TGTGCCAGCACCTCTAGCGGGAGTACCCACTACGAGCAGTACTTC. The encoded protein is CASTSSGSTHYEQYF.

The rearrangement joins TRBV28 to TRBJ2-5; TRBD1 matches 8 bases. V lost 3 bases and J lost 4; bases outside the gene matches: 4. CDR1 is MDHEN, CDR2 SYDVKM, per germline. The CDR3 totals 14 residues. The CDR3 reads CASSFQGAGETQYF. CDR3 nucleotide sequence: TGTGCCAGCAGTTTCCAGGGGGCGGGAGAGACCCAGTACTTC.

This clone was counted once. The rearrangement links TRBV28 to TRBJ2-3, with 9 bases that match TRBD2. The CDR3 covers 17 residues. The trim removed 7 bases at V and 2 bases at J, leaving 13 bases unmatched. In germline, CDR1 is MDHEN, CDR2 SYDVKM. The CDR3 nucleotides read TGTGCCAGCAACAAAATCCGACGACTAGCGGTCACAGATACGCAGTATTTT. Amino acids: CASNKIRRLAVTDTQYF.

V is TRBV5-4 and J is TRBJ1-1; TRBD1 might be the D (5 bases). The CDR3 totals 14 residues. Trimming cost V 3 bases and J 4 bases, with 13 bases left between them. Germline CDR1 SGHNT, CDR2 YYREEE (reference sequence). The CDR3 sequence is CASSWTGGITEAFF. DNA of the CDR3: TGTGCCAGCAGCTGGACGGGGGGGATCACTGAAGCTTTCTTT.

The chain carries TRBV4-1 and TRBJ2-5; 10 nucleotides line up with TRBD2. CDR3 length equals 17 residues. Germline CDR1 is MGHRA and CDR2 is YSYEKL. With 1 base clipped from V and 5 bases from J, the junction kept 10 bases outside the gene matches. CDR3 loop: CASSQVLAGDIRETQYF. Here the CDR3 DNA reads TGCGCCAGCAGCCAAGTTCTAGCGGGAGATATTAGGGAGACCCAGTACTTC.

The rearrangement links TRBV28 to TRBJ2-3, with 8 bases aligning to TRBD1. The CDR3 is 14 residues long. V lost 4 bases, J lost 2 bases, and 2 bases stayed unmatched. Looked up from germline, CDR1 is MDHEN and CDR2 is SYDVKM. CDR3 in amino acids: CASSWTGYTDTQYF. CDR3 in DNA: TGTGCCAGCAGTTGGACAGGGTACACAGATACGCAGTATTTT.

The J gene is TRBJ2-7, the V gene TRBV21-1; whether TRBD2, the table's D call, matches the DNA was not checked. TRBV21-1 is a listed pseudogene. The CDR3 consists of 14 residues. The DNA for the CDR3 is TGTGCCAGCAGCAGTACTAGCGGGAGGGCCCGGCAGTACTTC. Its protein product is CASSSTSGRARQYF.